The rows below give T cell receptor beta chains drawn from one sample of a study of monozygotic twins with cystic fibrosis. TCRdb's copy holds only in-frame clones and misses some; the assay was immunoSEQ multiplex PCR. The data show about 36,000 clones, 80% to 95% seen once. Sequencing was performed on blood. The receptors shown here come from a boy aged 2 to 10 with cystic fibrosis. The CDR3 runs from the conserved cysteine through the conserved F or W. D genes are given only for firm matches. Clone size appears in some rows only: once, few, many, or a class for an expanded clone.

d_gene	v_gene	abundance	j_gene	CDR3nt	CDR3aa
.	TRBV11-2	.	TRBJ2-5	TGTGCCAGCAGCAGGGGTATCGGAGAGACCCAGTACTTC	CASSRGIGETQYF
TRBD1	TRBV29-1	.	TRBJ1-4	TGCAGCGTTGAAGAACAGGGGGATGAAAAACTGTTTTTT	CSVEEQGDEKLFF
TRBD1	TRBV6-6	.	TRBJ2-7	TGTGCCAGCACCCGGTCAGGGGGCAATGGTTTGGAGCAGTACTTC	CASTRSGGNGLEQYF
TRBD1	TRBV7-2	.	TRBJ2-3	TGTGCCAGCAGCTATCCGGGACAGACAGATACGCAGTATTTT	CASSYPGQTDTQYF
.	TRBV6-6	.	TRBJ1-6	TGTGCCAGCAGCCCCCAGGGATACAATTCACCCCTCCACTTT	CASSPQGYNSPLHF
.	TRBV4-2	.	TRBJ1-1	TGTGCCAGCAGCCAAGATCGTGGGGGGGACACTGAAGCTTTCTTT	CASSQDRGGDTEAFF
.	TRBV2	.	TRBJ2-7	TGTGCCACAAGAGGGGGTGAGCAGTACTTC	CATRGGEQYF
.	TRBV5-4	.	TRBJ1-2	TGTGCCAGCAGCTCGCTACAGGGTATCGGCGAGGATGGCTACACCTTC	CASSSLQGIGEDGYTF
.	TRBV7-9	.	TRBJ1-2	TGTGCCAGCAGTCTCAGCGATAGGGGTCTCTATGGCTACACCTTC	CASSLSDRGLYGYTF
TRBD1	TRBV6-6	.	TRBJ1-2	TGTGCCAGCAGTCGCGGGACAGTCTATGGCTACACCTTC	CASSRGTVYGYTF
.	TRBV7-6	.	TRBJ1-4	TGTGCCAGCAGCTTAGCGGAGGAAAAACTGTTTTTT	CASSLAEEKLFF
TRBD1	TRBV19	few	TRBJ1-5	TGTGCCAGTAGTCCCGGACAGGGGGCGATCGATCAGCCCCAGCATTTT	CASSPGQGAIDQPQHF
.	TRBV11-2	.	TRBJ2-2	TGTGCCAGCAGCTTTACAGTGAACACCGGGGAGCTGTTTTTT	CASSFTVNTGELFF
.	TRBV19	.	TRBJ1-1	TGTGCCAGTAACGCTATGGTGGACAGCACGAACACTGAAGCTTTCTTT	CASNAMVDSTNTEAFF
.	TRBV12-5	.	TRBJ1-1	TGTGCTAGTGGTTTCTTGGTCACTGAAGCTTTCTTT	CASGFLVTEAFF
.	TRBV19	.	TRBJ1-2	TGTGCCAGCGCCCCCCTGCAGCGGATTAACTATGGCTACACCTTC	CASAPLQRINYGYTF
TRBD2	TRBV4-1	.	TRBJ2-5	TGCGCCAGCAGCCAAGAATCGGGGGGGCCTGAGACCCAGTACTTC	CASSQESGGPETQYF
.	TRBV5-6	.	TRBJ1-6	TGTGCCAGCAGCATTGGACCCGTCTTGGGGAATTCACCCCTCCACTTT	CASSIGPVLGNSPLHF
.	TRBV9	.	TRBJ1-4	TGTGCCAGCAGCGCCCTCGATAAAAAACTGTTTTTT	CASSALDKKLFF
TRBD1	TRBV6-5	few	TRBJ1-5	TGTGCCAGCAGTTATGGACAGGGCGGTAATCAGCCCCAGCATTTT	CASSYGQGGNQPQHF
.	TRBV19	.	TRBJ1-5	TGTGCCTCGGAAGGCTTGGAGTATAGCAATCAGCCCCAGCATTTT	CASEGLEYSNQPQHF
.	TRBV27	.	TRBJ2-2	TGTGCCAGCAGGGGGCCCGGGGAGCTGTTTTTT	CASRGPGELFF
TRBD2	TRBV10-1	.	TRBJ2-3	TGCGCCAGCAGTGAGTCGCTAGCGGGGGACACAGATACGCAGTATTTT	CASSESLAGDTDTQYF
TRBD1	TRBV5-1	.	TRBJ2-2	TGCGCCAGCGGACAGGGGGCGACCGGGGAGCTGTTTTTT	CASGQGATGELFF
.	TRBV7-9	.	TRBJ2-7	TGTGCCAGCAGCTTAACGAGCTACGAGCAGTACTTC	CASSLTSYEQYF
TRBD1	TRBV11-3	.	TRBJ1-1	TGTGCCAGCAGCTTAGCCCGGACAGGAATGAACACTGAAGCTTTCTTT	CASSLARTGMNTEAFF
.	TRBV2	.	TRBJ2-2	TGTGCCAGCAGTGAAGATGGATCCGGGGAGCTGTTTTTT	CASSEDGSGELFF
TRBD2	TRBV6-5	once	TRBJ2-5	TGTGCCAGCAGGATGATAGCGGGGGGACAAGAGACCCAGTACTTC	CASRMIAGGQETQYF
.	TRBV7-2	.	TRBJ1-5	TGTGCCAACCTGAGGAATAGCAATCAGCCCCAGCATTTT	CANLRNSNQPQHF
.	TRBV6-5	.	TRBJ1-1	TGTGCCAGCAGAACGGGGCAGAGGAGGACTGAAGCTTTCTTT	CASRTGQRRTEAFF
TRBD1	TRBV13	.	TRBJ1-1	TGTGCCAGCAGCTTATTCAGGGGGACTGAAGCTTTCTTT	CASSLFRGTEAFF
.	TRBV5-1	.	TRBJ1-4	TGCGCCAGCAGCTTGGGCAGCAAGAATGAAAAACTGTTTTTT	CASSLGSKNEKLFF
TRBD1	TRBV4-2	.	TRBJ1-5	TGTGCCAGCAGCCAAGGGACAGGCAGCCTCGGGCCCCAGCATTTT	CASSQGTGSLGPQHF
.	TRBV12-5	few	TRBJ1-2	TGTGCTAGTGGTACCGGAGGGGCGGGAGGCTACACCTTC	CASGTGGAGGYTF
.	TRBV7-9	.	TRBJ1-1	TGTGCCAGCAGCTTAGACATGTCAGAACATGAAGCTTTCTTT	CASSLDMSEHEAFF
.	TRBV7-2	.	TRBJ2-7	TGTGCCAGCAGCTTTCAGAGTGGGGGACACTCCTACGAGCAGTACTTC	CASSFQSGGHSYEQYF
.	TRBV7-2	.	TRBJ1-1	TGTGCCAGCAGCTTAGTAGTCCCGGGTAACACTGAAGCTTTCTTT	CASSLVVPGNTEAFF
.	TRBV5-6	.	TRBJ1-1	TGTGCCAGCAGCTTGTTAGGCCCGAACACTGAAGCTTTCTTT	CASSLLGPNTEAFF
.	TRBV11-3	.	TRBJ2-6	TGTGCCAGCAGCTTCCAGGGTTCCGGGGCCAACGTCCTGACTTTC	CASSFQGSGANVLTF
.	TRBV28	once	TRBJ2-7	TGTGCCAGCAGCATTGGACGTAGCTCCTACGAGCAGTACTTC	CASSIGRSSYEQYF
TRBD1	TRBV5-6	.	TRBJ1-2	TGTGCCAGCAGCTTGGGGGACAGGGGTAACTATGGCTACACCTTC	CASSLGDRGNYGYTF
.	TRBV18	.	TRBJ1-1	TGTGCCAGCTCACCAGGGACGACTAACACTGAAGCTTTCTTT	CASSPGTTNTEAFF
.	TRBV7-2	.	TRBJ1-4	TGTGCCAGCAGCTTTGCAGGGAGTAATGAAAAACTGTTTTTT	CASSFAGSNEKLFF
.	TRBV10-2	once	TRBJ2-5	TGCGCCAGCAGAAAGGGACCGGGCCAAGAGACCCAGTACTTC	CASRKGPGQETQYF
.	TRBV7-8	.	TRBJ1-1	TGTGCCAGCAGCTTAAATCCGACGGATGAAGCTTTCTTT	CASSLNPTDEAFF
.	TRBV4-1	once	TRBJ1-2	TGCGCCAGCAGCCAAGAGAATTTCCGCGTCCCTCTCTATGGCTACACCTTC	CASSQENFRVPLYGYTF
.	TRBV9	.	TRBJ1-1	TGTGCCAGCAGCGTAGTCCAGGCCAGCACTGAAGCTTTCTTT	CASSVVQASTEAFF
.	TRBV7-8	.	TRBJ2-1	TGTGCCAGCAGCCCATGGTCCGGGACAGAGCAGTTCTTC	CASSPWSGTEQFF
.	TRBV6-1	.	TRBJ2-1	TGTGCCAGCACTGGGGGGGCTGGTAATGAGCAGTTCTTC	CASTGGAGNEQFF
.	TRBV12-5	once	TRBJ2-7	TGTGCTAGTGGTTTCCGGGACCGAACCTACGAGCAGTACTTC	CASGFRDRTYEQYF
TRBD2	TRBV4-1	.	TRBJ2-1	TGCGCCAGCAGCCAAGAGGGAGGGCTAGCGGTTTACAATGAGCAGTTCTTC	CASSQEGGLAVYNEQFF
TRBD1	TRBV7-6	.	TRBJ2-7	TGTGCCAGCAGCTTCGGGGACAGCTACGAGCAGTACTTC	CASSFGDSYEQYF
.	TRBV7-9	.	TRBJ1-3	TGTGCTTACTTGCGGGGTACGGGAAACACCATATATTTT	CAYLRGTGNTIYF